These 26 T cell receptor beta chains came from one sample sequenced in a study of blood T cells in healthy people across ages. Primed by a sample-barcoded 5' primer and a J-beta primer mix, a second PCR proceeded for about 7 to 12 cycles. TCRdb redid the calling of the 5' RACE reads with MiXCR, one entry per CDR3 protein. The table shows more than 1.4 million distinct CDR3 sequences, with around two fifths occurring only once. Sequencing was carried out using blood. The origin of the receptors is a woman between 18 and 29 years old in good health.

The V gene is TRBV6-2 or TRBV6-3, the J gene TRBJ2-5; D gene ambiguous. V was pared by 5 bases and J by 4 bases, with 17 bases between. CDR1 MNHEY and CDR2 SVGEGT come from the germline V gene. The CDR3 is made up of 15 amino acids. The CDR3 loop reads CASSRRETKAETQYF. CDR3 nucleotide sequence: TGTGCCAGCAGTCGACGAGAAACGAAGGCAGAGACCCAGTACTTC.

This clonotype was picked up a small number of times. This chain joins TRBV5-1 and TRBJ1-2, with 9 positions matching TRBD1. The germline V gene has CDR1 SGHRS and CDR2 YFSETQ. V gave up 0 bases and J gave up 4 bases; unmatched junction bases: 4. This CDR3 contains 15 residues. CDR3 nucleotides: TGCGCCAGCAGCTTGGGGGGACAGGGCCCCTATGGCTACACCTTC. Translation: CASSLGGQGPYGYTF.

CDR3 region: CASSQGLISGGQGEQFF. The CDR3, as DNA: TGTGCCAGCAGCCAAGGGCTGATTAGCGGGGGGCAAGGTGAGCAGTTCTTC. V gene TRBV3-1 combines with J gene TRBJ2-1; 10 nucleotides line up with TRBD2. The CDR3 contains 17 residues. CDR1 is LGHDT and CDR2 is YNNKEL in the germline V gene (reference sequence). With 1 base clipped from V and 9 bases from J, the junction kept 12 bases outside the gene matches.

This clonotype has just a few counts. The rearrangement joins TRBV2 to TRBJ2-7; 8 positions agree with TRBD2. Unmatched junction bases numbered 8, after V lost 7 bases and J lost 3 bases. The CDR3 contains 14 residues. Looked up from germline, CDR1 is SNHLY and CDR2 is FYNNEI. The CDR3, as DNA: TGTGCCAGCAAAGCGGGGGAAAACAACTACGAGCAGTACTTC. This codes for CASKAGENNYEQYF.

The table lists this clonotype with a few counts. The J gene is TRBJ1-5, the V gene TRBV7-9, with 7 bases fitting TRBD1. Trimming at V came to 2 bases and at J to 10 bases, leaving 8 bases not matched to a gene. CDR3 size: 14 residues. Per the germline V gene, CDR1 is SEHNR and CDR2 is FQNEAQ (reference sequence). The CDR3: CASSLQGEFGPQHF. CDR3 nucleotides: TGTGCCAGCAGCTTACAGGGGGAGTTTGGACCCCAGCATTTT. The variable domain in full, completed from reference TRBV7-9 and TRBJ1-5, reads DTGVSQNPRHKITKRGQNVTFRCDPISEHNRLYWYRQTLGQGPEFLTYFQNEAQLEKSRLLSDRFSAERPKGSFSTLEIQRTEQGDSAMYLCASSLQGEFGPQHFGDGTRLSIL.

The chain couples TRBV29-1 to TRBJ1-2; 7 nucleotides match TRBD1. J lost 7 bases, V lost 7 bases, and 9 bases had no gene match. The CDR3 loop spans 12 amino acids. CDR1 and CDR2 (germline): SQVTM, ANQGSEA. CDR3 in DNA: TGCAGCGAAAGACAGGGCTCTTTTGGCTACACCTTC. Translated: CSERQGSFGYTF.

The gene calls are TRBV5-1 and TRBJ2-1, with TRBD2 as a possible D gene (6 bases). The tail of the sequence fits TRBJ2-7 better, so the J call may be wrong. The germline gives CDR1 SGHRS, CDR2 YFSETQ. The CDR3 spans 21 residues. The CDR3 DNA follows: TGCGCCAGCAGCTTGGCCGGTGGTCTGGCGGGACCCGAAAGCTCCTACAATGAGCAGTACTTC. Protein sequence: CASSLAGGLAGPESSYNEQYF.

This rearrangement joins TRBV20-1 to TRBJ2-3, with 7 bases matching TRBD2. Germline loops: CDR1 DFQATT, CDR2 SNEGSKA (reference sequence). The junction had 11 bases not matched to a gene; V was cut back by 2 bases and J by 3 bases. There are 16 residues in the CDR3. CDR3 residues: CSARPQGGWGTDTQYF. The CDR3 DNA follows: TGCAGTGCTAGACCCCAGGGAGGGTGGGGTACAGATACGCAGTATTTT.

As concerns this clonotype: It may be a read error: a sequence one base away is much more abundant. V gene TRBV30 combines with J gene TRBJ2-1; D is possibly TRBD1 or TRBD2 (5 bases each). Trimming removed 0 bases at V and 6 bases at J, with 15 bases between. The CDR3 extends over 15 amino acids. Germline-derived CDR1 and CDR2 are GTSNPN and SVGIG (reference sequence). The CDR3 DNA reads as TGTGCCTGGAGTGTTTTGGGGACGGATTGCAATGAGCAGTTCTTC. Protein sequence: CAWSVLGTDCNEQFF.

This clonotype has more than one count but fewer than ten. This chain uses TRBV7-9 with TRBJ1-2; D is undetermined. Per the germline V gene, CDR1 is SEHNR and CDR2 is FQNEAQ (reference sequence). Trimming left V 1 base short and J 5 bases short, with 5 bases between. The CDR3 spans 12 residues. CDR3 nucleotide sequence: TGTGCCAGCAGCTTAGAGGAGTATGGCTACACCTTC. It specifies CASSLEEYGYTF.

This clonotype was observed a few times. The chain carries TRBV6-7 and TRBJ2-2; D might be TRBD1 (5 bases). TRBV6-7 is filed as an ORF, its function uncertain. V was clipped by 2 bases and J by 6 bases, with 19 bases between them. CDR3 size: 17 residues. The CDR3 region is CASSYPAGLRGPGELFF. CDR3 DNA sequence: TGTGCCAGCAGTTACCCGGCAGGGCTACGTGGACCCGGGGAGCTGTTTTTT.

This chain connects TRBV28 to TRBJ1-1; unclear D gene. V was pared by 4 bases and J by 9 bases, with 12 bases between. The germline CDR1 and CDR2 sequences are MDHEN and SYDVKM. This CDR3 comprises 12 residues. The CDR3 region has the DNA TGTGCCAGCAGTTGGGAGGGCAGACAAGCTTTCTTT. Translation: CASSWEGRQAFF. The entire variable domain, with the rest obtained from reference TRBV28 and TRBJ1-1, is as follows: DVKVTQSSRYLVKRTGEKVFLECVQDMDHENMFWYRQDPGLGLRLIYFSYDVKMKEKGDIPEGYSVSREKKERFSLILESASTNQTSMYLCASSWEGRQAFFGQGTRLTVV.

This clonotype showed up just a few times. The V and J genes are TRBV6-2 or TRBV6-3 and TRBJ1-1; 9 bases map to TRBD1. Germline V CDR1 and CDR2: MNHEY, SVGEGT. The J segment lost 1 base and the V segment lost 2 bases, leaving 5 bases of the junction unmatched. This CDR3 region has 16 residues. CDR3 in DNA: TGTGCCAGCAGTTACGGGGGGACAGGGCCGAACACTGAAGCTTTCTTT. Translated: CASSYGGTGPNTEAFF.

This clonotype was observed a handful of times. The chain recombines TRBV4-1 with TRBJ2-2; D gene uncertain. V was trimmed by 6 bases and J by 2 bases, leaving 10 bases between them. This CDR3 region has 14 residues. Germline V gives CDR1 MGHRA, CDR2 YSYEKL. In DNA form, the CDR3 reads TGCGCCAGCAGGTTCGGAATCAACACCGGGGAGCTGTTTTTT. Encoded protein: CASRFGINTGELFF.

This rearrangement joins TRBV24-1 to TRBJ2-3; D tentatively fits TRBD1 or TRBD2 (5 bases each). Germline values: CDR1 KGHDR, CDR2 SFDVKD. Trimming stripped 5 bases from V and 5 bases from J, with 16 bases between. The CDR3 contains 15 residues. CDR3 sequence (DNA): TGTGCCACCAGTGCCTCTTGGGGGTTGGGAGATACGCAGTATTTT. Translated: CATSASWGLGDTQYF.

This chain joins TRBV20-1 and TRBJ1-2, with D possibly being TRBD1 (5 bases). Trimming took 5 bases from V and 8 from J, leaving 9 bases between them. Per germline, CDR1 DFQATT and CDR2 SNEGSKA (reference sequence). The length of the CDR3 is 10 residues. The CDR3 protein is CSAGTRGYTF. Written as DNA, the CDR3 is TGCAGTGCTGGGACGAGGGGCTACACCTTC.

This clonotype was recorded a few times. The chain links TRBV20-1 to TRBJ2-5; D is ambiguous. The germline CDR1 and CDR2 sequences are DFQATT and SNEGSKA (reference sequence). The length of the CDR3 is 13 residues. V lost 0 bases and J 3 bases, leaving 8 bases between the germline ends. For the CDR3, the DNA is TGCAGTGCTAGAGATCCTGGTAAAGAGACCCAGTACTTC. Its protein is CSARDPGKETQYF.

A note on this clonotype: A junction boundary mismatches the germline segment, possibly from a read error. The chain has TRBV7-9 and TRBJ2-7; 8 positions agree with TRBD1. The CDR3 runs to 14 residues. Germline CDR1 is SEHNR and CDR2 is FQNEAQ (reference sequence). The CDR3 DNA is TGTGCCGGCAGCTCGGGACAGGTGAACTACGAGCAGTACTTC. This gives the protein CAGSSGQVNYEQYF.

This clonotype showed up just a few times. V and J are TRBV6-2 or TRBV6-3 and TRBJ1-2; 7 bases align to TRBD1. V lost 6 bases and J lost 6; bases outside the gene matches: 13. The germline V gene has CDR1 MNHEY and CDR2 SVGEGT. CDR3 length: 15 residues. CDR3 sequence (DNA): TGTGCCAGCAGACCCCGACAGGGACTGGCCCATGGCTACACCTTC. This translates into CASRPRQGLAHGYTF.

The sample holds many counts of this clonotype. V and J are TRBV12-3 or TRBV12-4 and TRBJ2-1; the D gene is possibly TRBD2 (6 bases). V was cut by 5 bases and J by 5 bases, with 10 bases left in between. The CDR3 consists of 13 residues. DNA of the CDR3: TGTGCCAGCAGTCCCTCTAGCGACAATGAGCAGTTCTTC. Translated: CASSPSSDNEQFF.

This clonotype was observed a few times. V usage is TRBV27 and J usage is TRBJ2-7, with TRBD2 as a possible D gene (6 bases). From germline, CDR1 is MNHEY and CDR2 SMNVEV (reference sequence). This CDR3 is built from 13 residues. V was shortened by 4 bases and J by 9 bases, with 16 bases between the two germline ends. The chain's CDR3 is CASSWGGQRGQYF. DNA for the CDR3: TGTGCCAGCAGTTGGGGAGGCCAACGAGGGCAGTACTTC.

The J gene is TRBJ2-3, the V gene TRBV5-6, with D unresolved. Germline V gene lookup returns CDR1 SGHDT and CDR2 YYEEEE. CDR3 length: 14 residues. Trimming took 6 bases from V and 1 from J, leaving 12 bases between them. CDR3 protein: CASTSRIRTDTQYF. CDR3 nucleotide sequence: TGTGCCAGCACCAGCCGAATACGCACAGATACGCAGTATTTT.

This clonotype appeared a few times. The CDR3 protein is CASSPWTGGGQYNEQFF. The CDR3 nucleotides are TGTGCCAGCAGCCCCTGGACAGGGGGAGGACAGTACAATGAGCAGTTCTTC. The chain employs TRBV4-2 and TRBJ2-1, with 10 nucleotides matching TRBD1. Per germline, CDR1 LGHNA and CDR2 YNFKEQ. The CDR3 is 17 amino acids. J gave up 4 bases and V 4 bases, and 10 bases lay outside the gene matches.

The chain uses TRBV19 and TRBJ2-2; D call uncertain. Germline V CDR1 and CDR2: LNHDA, SQIVND (reference sequence). The CDR3 spans 14 residues. V lost 10 bases to trimming and J lost 0 bases, with 12 bases between them. Here the CDR3 DNA reads TGTGCCACACGTAGGCTTCCGAACACCGGGGAGCTGTTTTTT. Its protein product is CATRRLPNTGELFF. Drawing the rest from reference TRBV19 and TRBJ2-2, the complete variable domain is DGGITQSPKYLFRKEGQNVTLSCEQNLNHDAMYWYRQDPGQGLRLIYYSQIVNDFQKGDIAEGYSVSREKKESFPLTVTSAQKNPTAFYLCATRRLPNTGELFFGEGSRLTVL.

This clonotype was detected a few times. The chain combines TRBV5-6 with TRBJ1-4; maybe TRBD1 (5 bases). Per germline, CDR1 SGHDT and CDR2 YYEEEE. The V gene lost 2 bases and the J gene lost 7 bases, with 6 bases spanning the gap. CDR3 length equals 12 residues. The CDR3 spells CASSFGGEKLFF. The CDR3 DNA reads as TGTGCCAGCAGCTTCGGGGGTGAAAAACTGTTTTTT.

The V call is TRBV25-1, the J call TRBJ1-6; D gene unclear. Trimming took off 3 bases at V and 6 bases at J, with 6 bases between the two ends. The CDR3 is 13 amino acids. From germline, CDR1 is MGHDK and CDR2 SYGVNS. DNA for the CDR3: TGTGCCAGCAGTGACGAAGTTAATTCACCCCTCCACTTT. Amino acids: CASSDEVNSPLHF.